This is a list of T cell receptor beta chains from one sample in a study of vaccination and CD4 T cells after COVID-19. MiXCR was run by TCRdb on the PCR reads, yielding one entry per CDR3 protein. The table includes about 4,300 distinct CDR3 sequences, 50% to 65% detected once. These receptors have no identified antigens. Sequenced sample: CD4+ T cells from blood, cultured in vitro. These receptors originate from a human donor in good health. CDR3s include the opening cysteine and the closing phenylalanine or tryptophan. D genes are given only for firm matches. Not all rows give a size; the values are once, few, many and, for expanded clones, a class.

j_call | d_call | clone_size | v_call | cdr3_aa | cdr3_nt
TRBJ1-3 | . | . | TRBV20-1 | CSARDPGSGNTIYF | TGCAGTGCTAGAGATCCGGGCTCTGGAAACACCATATATTTT
TRBJ2-7 | . | few | TRBV20-1 | CSARKQERGVRSYEQYF | TGCAGTGCTAGAAAACAGGAAAGGGGGGTAAGGTCCTACGAGCAGTACTTC
TRBJ1-6 | . | . | TRBV7-9 | CASSLAGLNSPLHF | TGTGCCAGCAGCTTGGCGGGGCTGAATTCACCCCTCCACTTT
TRBJ1-5 | TRBD1 | . | TRBV7-2 | CASSLRQGNQPQHF | TGTGCCAGCAGCTTGAGACAGGGGAATCAGCCCCAGCATTTT
TRBJ1-1 | . | few | TRBV7-8 | CASSLVNVETEAFF | TGTGCCAGCAGCTTAGTTAACGTGGAAACTGAAGCTTTCTTT
TRBJ1-1 | . | once | TRBV27 | CASSNFGGAEAFF | TGTGCCAGCAGCAACTTTGGAGGTGCTGAAGCTTTCTTT
TRBJ1-2 | . | . | TRBV28 | CASRPPGSNYGYTF | TGTGCCAGCAGGCCCCCCGGCAGCAACTATGGCTACACCTTC
TRBJ1-2 | TRBD1 | . | TRBV15 | CATSRDSLDRVGGYTF | TGTGCCACCAGCAGAGATTCCCTTGACAGGGTCGGCGGCTACACCTTC
TRBJ1-6 | . | once | TRBV19 | CASTPTNGHNSPLHF | TGTGCCAGTACTCCGACCAACGGCCATAATTCACCCCTCCACTTT
TRBJ2-5 | . | . | TRBV19 | CASRTNGGPQETQYF | TGTGCCAGTAGGACCAATGGGGGGCCCCAAGAGACCCAGTACTTC
TRBJ2-1 | TRBD2 | . | TRBV4-2 | CASSNAREEPYNEQFF | TGTGCCAGCAGCAACGCCCGGGAGGAGCCCTACAATGAGCAGTTCTTC
TRBJ1-2 | . | . | TRBV6-5 | CASSYTRRRGEYYGYTF | TGTGCCAGCAGTTACACGAGGCGAAGGGGGGAGTACTATGGCTACACCTTC
TRBJ2-7 | TRBD1 | . | TRBV10-3 | CAISEADRGLDEQYF | TGTGCCATCAGTGAGGCCGACAGGGGGCTCGACGAGCAGTACTTC
TRBJ2-3 | TRBD2 | once | TRBV5-4 | CASSLDIGRGDTQYF | TGTGCCAGCAGCTTGGATATCGGGAGGGGAGATACGCAGTATTTT
TRBJ1-1 | . | . | TRBV19 | CASSLQARVNTEAFF | TGTGCCAGTAGTCTTCAAGCCAGGGTGAACACTGAAGCTTTCTTT
TRBJ2-3 | . | . | TRBV6-4 | CASSPTGDTQYF | TGTGCCAGCAGTCCCACGGGAGATACGCAGTATTTT
TRBJ1-1 | . | . | TRBV6-1 | CASSERWSRMNTEAFF | TGTGCCAGCAGTGAACGTTGGAGCCGGATGAACACTGAAGCCTTCTTT
TRBJ1-5 | TRBD1 | . | TRBV27 | CASRRQGGSNQPQHF | TGTGCCAGCAGAAGACAGGGGGGAAGCAATCAGCCCCAGCATTTT
TRBJ1-1 | . | . | TRBV11-2 | CASSLDRSTEAFF | TGTGCCAGCAGCTTAGATAGAAGCACTGAAGCTTTCTTT
TRBJ2-1 | . | . | TRBV30 | CAWRGHLRNEQFF | TGTGCCTGGAGGGGACACCTACGAAATGAGCAGTTCTTC